The entry below gives a single TCR beta chain sequence along with its context. What it binds is not known. The sample belongs to a study of T cell responses to AZD1222 COVID-19 vaccine. Broader study findings: Clonal diversity may have been underestimated, and the donors were mostly white British, with more females than males.

Here immunoSEQ multiplex PCR was the method, and the copy in TCRdb shows in-frame clones only, minus some. The sample carries 100,000 to 110,000 clones, around 87% recorded once. CDR1 MDHEN and CDR2 SYDVKM come from the germline V gene. This CDR3 comprises 17 residues. Trimming pared 5 bases from V and 3 bases from J, leaving 22 bases between. The specimen comprised peripheral blood, sampled on day 0 of MenACWY control vaccination. The clonotype comes from an adult in good health. The chain combines TRBV28 with TRBJ1-2; D might be TRBD1 (6 bases). The CDR3 sequence: CASSLYFGQKRDYGYTF. The CDR3 coding sequence is TGTGCCAGCAGTCTCTACTTCGGACAGAAGAGGGACTATGGCTACACCTTC.